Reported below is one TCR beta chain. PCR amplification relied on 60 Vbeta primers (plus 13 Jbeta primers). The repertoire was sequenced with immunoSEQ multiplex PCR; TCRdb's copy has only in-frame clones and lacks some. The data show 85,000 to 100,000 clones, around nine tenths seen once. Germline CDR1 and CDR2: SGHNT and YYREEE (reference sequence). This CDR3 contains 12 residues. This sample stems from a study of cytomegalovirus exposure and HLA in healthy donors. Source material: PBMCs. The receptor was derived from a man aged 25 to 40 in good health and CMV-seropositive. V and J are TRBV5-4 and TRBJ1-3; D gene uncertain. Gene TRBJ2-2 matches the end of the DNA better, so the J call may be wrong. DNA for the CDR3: TGTGCCAGCAGCTTGTGGTCCGGGGAGCTGTTTTTT. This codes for CASSLWSGELFF.